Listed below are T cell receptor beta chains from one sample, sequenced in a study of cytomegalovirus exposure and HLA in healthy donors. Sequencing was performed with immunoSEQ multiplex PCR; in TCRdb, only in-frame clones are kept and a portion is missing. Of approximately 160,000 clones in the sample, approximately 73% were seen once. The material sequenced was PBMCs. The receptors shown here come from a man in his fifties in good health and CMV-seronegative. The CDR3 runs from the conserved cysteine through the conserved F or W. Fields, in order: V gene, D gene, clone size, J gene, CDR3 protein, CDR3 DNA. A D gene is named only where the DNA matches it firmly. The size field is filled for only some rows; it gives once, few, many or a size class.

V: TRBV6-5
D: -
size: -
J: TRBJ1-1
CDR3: CASSYNPPEYTEAFF
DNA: TGTGCCAGCAGTTACAACCCCCCGGAGTACACTGAAGCTTTCTTT

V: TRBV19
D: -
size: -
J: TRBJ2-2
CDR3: CASSTLARGELFF
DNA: TGTGCCAGTAGTACTCTGGCCCGTGGGGAGCTGTTTTTT

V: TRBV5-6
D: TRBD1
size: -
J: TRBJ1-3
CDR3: CASSLARQGYSGNTIYF
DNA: TGTGCCAGCAGCTTGGCCAGACAGGGGTACTCTGGAAACACCATATATTTT

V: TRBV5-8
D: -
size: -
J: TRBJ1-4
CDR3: CASSPLTGEKLFF
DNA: TGTGCCAGCAGCCCTTTGACGGGTGAAAAACTGTTTTTT

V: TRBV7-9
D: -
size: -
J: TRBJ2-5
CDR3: CASSPQGLETQYF
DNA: TGTGCCAGCAGCCCACAGGGCCTGGAGACCCAGTACTTC

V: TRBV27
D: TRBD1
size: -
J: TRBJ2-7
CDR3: CASSPGTGRIYEQYF
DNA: TGTGCCAGCAGTCCCGGGACAGGGCGAATTTACGAGCAGTACTTC

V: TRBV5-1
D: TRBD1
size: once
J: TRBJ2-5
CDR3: CASSYGTGGQETQYF
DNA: TGCGCCAGCAGCTACGGGACAGGGGGTCAAGAGACCCAGTACTTC

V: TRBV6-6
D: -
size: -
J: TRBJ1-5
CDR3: CASRREQPQHF
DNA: TGTGCCAGCAGGCGGGAGCAGCCCCAGCATTTT

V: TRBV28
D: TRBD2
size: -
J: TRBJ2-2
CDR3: CASKSGGSTGELFF
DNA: TGTGCCAGCAAAAGCGGGGGGAGTACCGGGGAGCTGTTTTTT

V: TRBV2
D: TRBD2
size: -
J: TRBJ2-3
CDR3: CARERDPSTDTQYF
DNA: TGTGCCCGTGAGCGGGACCCGAGCACAGATACGCAGTATTTT

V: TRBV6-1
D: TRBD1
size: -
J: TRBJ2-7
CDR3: CASSRGSSYEQYF
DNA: TGTGCCAGCAGCAGGGGGTCCTCCTACGAGCAGTACTTC

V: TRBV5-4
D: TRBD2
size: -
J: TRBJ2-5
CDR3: CASSLGSGGPTQYF
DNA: TGTGCCAGCAGCTTGGGTAGCGGGGGGCCGACCCAGTACTTC

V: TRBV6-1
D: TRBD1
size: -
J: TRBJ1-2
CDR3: CASSRDRANYGYTF
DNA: TGTGCCAGCAGTCGGGACAGGGCTAACTATGGCTACACCTTC

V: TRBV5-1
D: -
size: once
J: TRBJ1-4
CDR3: CASRIMRGEKLFF
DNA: TGCGCCAGCAGGATTATGCGAGGCGAAAAACTGTTTTTT

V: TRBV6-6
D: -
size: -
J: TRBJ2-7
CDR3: CASSYRDNSYEQYF
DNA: TGTGCCAGCAGTTACCGGGACAATAGTTACGAGCAGTACTTC

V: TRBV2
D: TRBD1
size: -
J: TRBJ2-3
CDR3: CASEGSGGVTDTQYF
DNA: TGTGCCAGCGAGGGGTCAGGGGGCGTAACAGATACGCAGTATTTT

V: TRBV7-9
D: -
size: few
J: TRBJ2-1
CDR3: CASSSKTGLTGASYNEQFF
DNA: TGTGCCAGCAGCTCCAAAACCGGACTAACAGGGGCCTCCTACAATGAGCAGTTCTTC

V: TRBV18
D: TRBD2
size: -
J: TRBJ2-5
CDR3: CASSPVLAAQETQYF
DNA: TGTGCCAGCTCACCAGTCCTAGCGGCACAAGAGACCCAGTACTTC

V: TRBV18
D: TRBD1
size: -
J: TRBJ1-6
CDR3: CASPLQGATNSPLHF
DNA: TGTGCCAGCCCACTACAGGGGGCGACTAATTCACCCCTCCACTTT

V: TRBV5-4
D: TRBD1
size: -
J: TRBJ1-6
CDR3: CASSWTGDNSPLHF
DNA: TGTGCCAGCAGCTGGACAGGGGATAATTCACCCCTCCACTTT

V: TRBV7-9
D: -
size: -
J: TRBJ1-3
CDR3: CASSLGRSGNTIYF
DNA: TGTGCCAGCAGCTTGGGCCGCTCTGGAAACACCATATATTTT

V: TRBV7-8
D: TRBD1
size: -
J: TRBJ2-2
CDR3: CASSFPKAQGASTGELFF
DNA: TGTGCCAGCAGCTTCCCTAAGGCACAGGGGGCGAGCACCGGGGAGCTGTTTTTT

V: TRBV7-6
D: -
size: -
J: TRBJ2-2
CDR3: CASSLGSGPNTGELFF
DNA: TGTGCCAGCAGCTTAGGAAGTGGCCCGAACACCGGGGAGCTGTTTTTT

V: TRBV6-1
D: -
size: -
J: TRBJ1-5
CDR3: CASSQVWGGGSNQPQHF
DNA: TGTGCCAGCAGTCAAGTTTGGGGCGGTGGTAGCAATCAGCCCCAGCATTTT

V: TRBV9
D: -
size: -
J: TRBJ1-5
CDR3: CASSLDSNQPQHF
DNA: TGTGCCAGCAGCTTGGACAGTAATCAGCCCCAGCATTTT

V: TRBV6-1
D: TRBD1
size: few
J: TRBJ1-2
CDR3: CASSELTGGGGYTF
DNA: TGTGCCAGCAGTGAGTTGACAGGGGGCGGTGGCTACACCTTC

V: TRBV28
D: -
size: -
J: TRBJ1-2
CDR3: CASSLRQRSYGYTF
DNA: TGTGCCAGCAGTTTACGGCAGAGGAGCTATGGCTACACCTTC

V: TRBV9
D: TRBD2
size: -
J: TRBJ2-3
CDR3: CASSVAGGRPDTQYF
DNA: TGTGCCAGCAGCGTAGCGGGGGGGCGGCCAGATACGCAGTATTTT

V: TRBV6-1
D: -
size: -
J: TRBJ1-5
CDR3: CASSGGHTGTNQPQHF
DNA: TGTGCCAGCAGTGGCGGGCACACTGGAACCAATCAGCCCCAGCATTTT

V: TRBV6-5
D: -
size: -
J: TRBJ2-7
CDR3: CASSYNVGGYEQYF
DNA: TGTGCCAGCAGTTACAACGTAGGAGGCTACGAGCAGTACTTC

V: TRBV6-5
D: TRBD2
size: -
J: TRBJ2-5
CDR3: CASSLRRGMQETQYF
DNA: TGTGCCAGCAGTCTCAGGCGGGGGATGCAAGAGACCCAGTACTTC

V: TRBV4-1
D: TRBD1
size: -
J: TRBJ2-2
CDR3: CASSQGFLGTGLTGELFF
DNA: TGCGCCAGCAGCCAAGGCTTTCTCGGGACAGGGTTAACCGGGGAGCTGTTTTTT

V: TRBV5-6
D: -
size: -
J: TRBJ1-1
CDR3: CASSLDREWNTEAFF
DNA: TGTGCCAGCAGCTTGGACAGGGAGTGGAACACTGAAGCTTTCTTT

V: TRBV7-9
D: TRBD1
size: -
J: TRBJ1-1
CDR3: CASIDRDDVAFF
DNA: TGTGCCAGCATCGACAGGGATGATGTGGCTTTCTTT

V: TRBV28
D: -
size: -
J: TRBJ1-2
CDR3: CASSFFPESNYGYTF
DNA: TGTGCCAGCAGTTTTTTTCCCGAGTCTAACTATGGCTACACCTTC

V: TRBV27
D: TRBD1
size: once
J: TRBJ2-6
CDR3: CASSFRDRGNNSGANVLTF
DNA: TGTGCCAGCAGTTTCCGGGACAGGGGGAATAACTCTGGGGCCAACGTCCTGACTTTC

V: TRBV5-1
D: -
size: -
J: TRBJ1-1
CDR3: CASSPRQNMNTEAFF
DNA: TGCGCCAGCAGCCCCCGACAGAACATGAACACTGAAGCTTTCTTT

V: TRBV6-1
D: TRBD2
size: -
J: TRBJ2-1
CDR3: CASSEATFRGTGTSGWNEQFF
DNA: TGTGCCAGCAGTGAAGCGACTTTCCGGGGGACCGGGACTAGCGGTTGGAATGAGCAGTTCTTC

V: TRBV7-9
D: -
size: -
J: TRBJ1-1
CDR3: CSSSLVGGVAFF
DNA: TGTTCCAGCAGCTTAGTGGGAGGGGTGGCTTTCTTT

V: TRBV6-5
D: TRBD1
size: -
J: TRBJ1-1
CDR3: CASSLTGGKAFF
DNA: TGTGCCAGCAGCCTGACAGGGGGCAAAGCTTTCTTT

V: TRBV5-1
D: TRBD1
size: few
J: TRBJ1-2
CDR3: CASSPTGTTNYGYTF
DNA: TGCGCCAGCAGCCCGACAGGGACCACTAACTATGGCTACACCTTC

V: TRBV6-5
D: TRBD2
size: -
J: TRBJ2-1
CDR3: CASNKGLAGAKFF
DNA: TGTGCCAGCAACAAAGGACTAGCGGGGGCAAAGTTCTTC

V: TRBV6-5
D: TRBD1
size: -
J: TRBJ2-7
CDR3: CASSLGQGVDEQYF
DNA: TGTGCCAGCAGTTTGGGACAGGGGGTGGACGAGCAGTACTTC